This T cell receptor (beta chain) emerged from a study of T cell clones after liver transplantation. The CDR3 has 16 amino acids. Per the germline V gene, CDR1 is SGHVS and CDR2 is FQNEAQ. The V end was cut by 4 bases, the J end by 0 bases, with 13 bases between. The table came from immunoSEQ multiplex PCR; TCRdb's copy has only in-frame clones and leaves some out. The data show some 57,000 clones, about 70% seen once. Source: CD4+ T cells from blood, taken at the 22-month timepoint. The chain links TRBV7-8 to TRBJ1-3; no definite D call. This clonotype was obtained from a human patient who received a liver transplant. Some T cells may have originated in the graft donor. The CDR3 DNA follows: TGTGCCAGCAGCTCGGACGGAGCAGTCTCTGGAAACACCATATATTTT. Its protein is CASSSDGAVSGNTIYF.